The 2 T cell receptor beta chains below all came from one sample that was sequenced in a study of early T cells in non-severe SARS-CoV-2 infection. TCRdb independently ran MiXCR on the 5' RACE reads; one entry per CDR3 protein. Found here are 25,000 to 35,000 distinct CDR3 sequences, about 5% of them singletons; the top ten hold under 6.5%. The sequencing here drew on whole blood, taken at baseline. The receptors originated from an adult who was a healthcare worker with PCR-confirmed SARS-CoV-2 infection or an uninfected control (not recorded which).

In its sample, this clonotype was seen a few times. The rearrangement uses TRBV6-2 or TRBV6-3 and TRBJ1-2; TRBD1 matches 7 bases. This CDR3 is built from 15 residues. The germline V gene encodes CDR1 MNHEY and CDR2 SVGEGT. With V trimmed by 4 bases and J by 8 bases, 13 bases remained unmatched. CDR3: CASSFDREARRGYTF. As DNA, the CDR3 is TGTGCCAGCAGTTTCGACAGGGAGGCCCGTCGAGGCTACACCTTC.

This clonotype was picked up many times. This chain's CDR3 is CASSLVSSGGYSYNEQFF. The CDR3 DNA reads as TGTGCCAGCAGCTTAGTGTCTAGCGGGGGGTACTCCTACAATGAGCAGTTCTTC. The rearrangement links TRBV7-9 to TRBJ2-1, with TRBD2 matching over 11 bases. V trimming: 1 base; J trimming: 0 bases; junction bases outside the gene matches: 5. The CDR3 is 18 residues long. The V gene's germline CDR1 is SEHNR and CDR2 FQNEAQ (reference sequence).